The 9 T cell receptor beta chains below come from one sample, sequenced in a study of blood T cell repertoires in COVID-19. Libraries were prepared by immunoSEQ multiplex PCR; TCRdb keeps only in-frame clonotypes and omits some of them. The sample records about 76,000 clones, more than 75% being singletons. Sequencing input: peripheral blood. The origin of the receptors is a human donor in a cohort sampled during active COVID-19.

This chain links TRBV10-3 with TRBJ1-1; 7 bases are a match to TRBD1. CDR1 is ENHRY, CDR2 SYGVKD, per germline. This CDR3 comprises 14 residues. V was pared by 3 bases and J by 1 base, with 2 bases of the junction left unmatched. The CDR3 bases are TGTGCCATCAGTGAACGGACAGGGAACACTGAAGCTTTCTTT. This codes for CAISERTGNTEAFF.

This rearrangement joins TRBV5-1 to TRBJ2-7, with 10 bases identical to TRBD1. This CDR3 contains 15 residues. V lost 5 bases, J lost 2 bases, and 7 bases stayed unmatched. CDR1 is SGHRS, CDR2 YFSETQ, per germline. CDR3 nucleotide sequence: TGCGCCAGCAGGATAGGGGGGACAGGGGCCTACGAGCAGTACTTC. Translated: CASRIGGTGAYEQYF.

This clone was recorded once. This rearrangement joins TRBV7-9 to TRBJ1-2, with D perhaps TRBD1 (5 bases). V was cut by 3 bases and J by 5 bases, with 10 bases left in between. This CDR3 is 13 amino acids long. Germline assignment: CDR1 SEHNR and CDR2 FQNEAQ (reference sequence). The CDR3 bases are TGTGCCAGCAGCTTCCAGGGCGAGTATGGCTACACCTTC. As protein: CASSFQGEYGYTF.

This chain uses TRBV5-6 with TRBJ1-3, with a possible D match to TRBD1 (6 bases). V lost 0 bases to trimming and J lost 4 bases, with 8 bases between them. The CDR3 sequence is 14 residues long. Germline V gene data show CDR1 as SGHDT and CDR2 as YYEEEE. DNA of the CDR3: TGTGCCAGCAGCTTGGTCCAGGGGGGAAACACCATATATTTT. As protein: CASSLVQGGNTIYF. The full variable domain, with the rest looked up from reference TRBV5-6 and TRBJ1-3, is DAGVTQSPTHLIKTRGQQVTLRCSPKSGHDTVSWYQQALGQGPQFIFQYYEEEERQRGNFPDRFSGHQFPNYSSELNVNALLLGDSALYLCASSLVQGGNTIYFGEGSWLTVV.

The count of this clone is one. V and J are TRBV19 and TRBJ1-4; possible D gene TRBD1, 5 bases. Germline V CDR1 and CDR2: LNHDA, SQIVND (reference sequence). This CDR3 contains 15 residues. Deletions cut 4 bases from V and 4 bases from J, with 13 bases between. The CDR3 loop reads CASSTTDSFNEKLFF. CDR3 in DNA: TGTGCCAGTAGTACCACCGACAGCTTTAATGAAAAACTGTTTTTT.

The chain has TRBV5-4 and TRBJ1-2; D may be TRBD1 (6 bases). In germline, CDR1 is SGHNT, CDR2 YYREEE (reference sequence). The CDR3 length is 15 residues. Trimming took 3 bases from V and 6 from J, leaving 18 bases between them. The CDR3 loop reads CASSSSKQGMDGYTF. CDR3 bases: TGTGCCAGCAGCTCCTCTAAACAGGGAATGGATGGCTACACCTTC.

The V call is TRBV2, the J call TRBJ2-3, with 9 nucleotides matching TRBD2. The CDR3 loop spans 15 amino acids. Germline-derived CDR1 and CDR2 are SNHLY and FYNNEI. The J segment lost 3 bases and the V segment lost 8 bases, leaving 9 bases of the junction unmatched. CDR3 coding DNA: TGTGCCAGCCTGAGACTAGCGGAGTTAACAGATACGCAGTATTTT. Translation gives CASLRLAELTDTQYF.

The chain joins TRBV4-3 to TRBJ1-2; possible D gene TRBD1, 6 bases. With 2 bases removed from V and 2 bases from J, the gap between germline ends came to 6 bases. CDR1 is LGHNA, CDR2 YSLEER, per germline. The CDR3 consists of 13 residues. The CDR3 bases are TGCGCCAGCAGCCAACAGGGGAACTATGGCTACACCTTC. Amino acids: CASSQQGNYGYTF.

This clone has a handful of counts. The rearrangement uses TRBV6-2 or TRBV6-3 and TRBJ2-7; TRBD2 matches at 12 bases. Germline V gene data show CDR1 as MNHEY and CDR2 as SVGEGT. V was clipped by 6 bases and J by 2 bases; unmatched bases: 5. CDR3 length: 15 amino acids. This CDR3 reads CASSHRLAGAYEQYF. Here the CDR3 DNA reads TGTGCCAGCAGCCACAGACTAGCGGGGGCCTACGAGCAGTACTTC.